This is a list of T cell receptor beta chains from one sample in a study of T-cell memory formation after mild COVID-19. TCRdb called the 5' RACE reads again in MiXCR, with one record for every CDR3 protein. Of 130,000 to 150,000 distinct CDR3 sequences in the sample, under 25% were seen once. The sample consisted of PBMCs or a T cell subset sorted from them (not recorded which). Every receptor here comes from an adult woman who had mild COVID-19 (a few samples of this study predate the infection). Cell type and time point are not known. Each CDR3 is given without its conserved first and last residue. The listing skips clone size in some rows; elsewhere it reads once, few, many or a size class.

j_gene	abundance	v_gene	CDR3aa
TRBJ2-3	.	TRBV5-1	ASSPAGPDTQY
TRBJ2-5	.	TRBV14	ASSQDLTSGRGETQY
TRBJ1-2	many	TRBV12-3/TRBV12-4	ATSRLRRNYGYT
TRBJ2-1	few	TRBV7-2	ASSELAGLYNEQF
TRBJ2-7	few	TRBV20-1	SAISAGPYEQY
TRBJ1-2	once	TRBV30	AWSVRGVGYT
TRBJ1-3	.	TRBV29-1	SAGFKGNTIY
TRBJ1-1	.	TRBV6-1	ASSELFRGTEAF
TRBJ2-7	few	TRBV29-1	SVVPRGIYEQY
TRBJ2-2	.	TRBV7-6	ASSASGSTGELF
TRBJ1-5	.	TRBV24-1	ATSDQGARNQPQH
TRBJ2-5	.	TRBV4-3	ASSQELQETQY
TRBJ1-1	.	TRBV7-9	ASSPRDSGYTEAF
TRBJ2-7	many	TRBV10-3	AISPGQGYEQY
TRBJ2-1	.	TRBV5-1	ASSRRQSGGNEQF
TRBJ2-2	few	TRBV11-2	ASSLVRGYTGELF
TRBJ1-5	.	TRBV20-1	SASPATDSNQPQH
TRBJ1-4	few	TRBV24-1	ATSEGLDEKLF
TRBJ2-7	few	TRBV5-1	ASSPRDSKYEQY
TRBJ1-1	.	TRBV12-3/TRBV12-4	ASTLGGASTEAF
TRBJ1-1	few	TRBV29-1	SSAGTGPNTEAF
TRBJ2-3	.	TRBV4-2	ASSQAATLRTDTQY
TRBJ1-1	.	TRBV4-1	ASSQEERRATEAF
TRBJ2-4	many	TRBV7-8	ASSLGQKWNIQY
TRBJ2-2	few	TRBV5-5	ASSRVSPHAGELF
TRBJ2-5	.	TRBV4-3	ASSQGAGAETQY
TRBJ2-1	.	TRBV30	AWRLSGRGNEEF
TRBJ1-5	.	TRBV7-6	ASSLTGFNQPQH
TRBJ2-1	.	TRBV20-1	SAREPGTSVDEQF
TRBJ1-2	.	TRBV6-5	ASYTSRDGYT
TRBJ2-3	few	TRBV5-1	ASSLGGTGDTQY
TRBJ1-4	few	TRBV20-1	SAVGGEKLF
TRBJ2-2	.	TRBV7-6	ASSTRTVNTGELF
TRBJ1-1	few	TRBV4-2	ASSPKRGPSEGTF
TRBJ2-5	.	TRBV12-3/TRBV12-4	ASRAQRRPGLAGVYGVETQY
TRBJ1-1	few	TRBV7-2	ASSFAGYTEAF
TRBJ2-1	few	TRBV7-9	ASSPGLAGASYNEQF
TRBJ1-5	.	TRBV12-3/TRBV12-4	ASTVDPRQPQH
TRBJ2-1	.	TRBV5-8	ASSFLGDEQF
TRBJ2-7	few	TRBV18	ASSPTGGSYEQY
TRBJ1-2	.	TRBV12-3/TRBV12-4	ASSPGGDGYT
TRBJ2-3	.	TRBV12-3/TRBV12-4	ASLLAGRTDTQY
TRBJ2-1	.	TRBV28	ASSLRGSWYNEQF
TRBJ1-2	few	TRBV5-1	ASRRELGDYGYT
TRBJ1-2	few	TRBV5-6	ASSRGQGDDYGYT
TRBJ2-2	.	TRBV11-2	ASSLSWELF
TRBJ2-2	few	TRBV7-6	ASSITVANTGELF
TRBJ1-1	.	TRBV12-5	ASGLAANTEAF
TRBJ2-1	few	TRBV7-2	ASSARLAGVSVQF
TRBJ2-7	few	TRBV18	ASSGGPGLSYEQY
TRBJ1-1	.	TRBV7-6	ASSSQGGTEAF
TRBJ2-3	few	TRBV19	ASSSQTGGTDTQY
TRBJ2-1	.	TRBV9	ASSSRGGSYNEQF